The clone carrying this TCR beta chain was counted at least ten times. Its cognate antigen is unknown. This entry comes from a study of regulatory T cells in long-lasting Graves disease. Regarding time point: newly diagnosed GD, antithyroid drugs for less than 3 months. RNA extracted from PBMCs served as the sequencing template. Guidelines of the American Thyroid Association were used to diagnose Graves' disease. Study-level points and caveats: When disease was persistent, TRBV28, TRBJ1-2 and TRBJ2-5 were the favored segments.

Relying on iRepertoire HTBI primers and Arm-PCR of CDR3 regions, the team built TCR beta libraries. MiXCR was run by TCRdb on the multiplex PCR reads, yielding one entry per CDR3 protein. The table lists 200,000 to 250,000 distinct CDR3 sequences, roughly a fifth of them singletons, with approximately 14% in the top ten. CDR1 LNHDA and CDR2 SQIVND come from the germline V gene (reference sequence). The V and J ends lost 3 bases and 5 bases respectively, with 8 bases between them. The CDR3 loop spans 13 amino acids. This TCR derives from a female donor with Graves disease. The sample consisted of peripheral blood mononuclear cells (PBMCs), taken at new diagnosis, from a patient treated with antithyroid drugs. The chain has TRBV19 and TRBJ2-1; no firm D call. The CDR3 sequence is CASSIGRNNEQFF. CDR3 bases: TGTGCCAGTAGTATCGGGCGGAACAATGAGCAGTTCTTC.